This TCR beta chain was obtained from a study of blood T cell repertoires in COVID-19. On the study more broadly: Italy, Spain and the United States were the sources of the convalescent and acute COVID-19 samples. PBMCs, B-cell-depleted T cells, or T cells provided the cDNA or gDNA that made up the material.

How the authors handled the data: Reference gene primer amplification yielded estimated nucleated cell counts. Using immunoSEQ multiplex PCR, the repertoire was profiled, and TCRdb retains in-frame clones only, with some absent. V, J and clone size reflect that table, while D and trimming were determined from the DNA. The table has approximately 56,000 clones, around four fifths seen once. Trimming removed 6 bases at V and 7 bases at J, with 15 bases between. CDR3 length equals 13 residues. Sequences were obtained from peripheral blood. J is TRBJ1-2 and V is TRBV12-3 or TRBV12-4; D is possibly TRBD1 (5 bases). The TCR was taken from a woman older than 75 with acute or convalescent COVID-19. Here the CDR3 reads CASSSPGYRGYTF. The CDR3 nucleotides are TGTGCCAGCAGCTCCCCAGGGTATCGTGGCTACACCTTC.